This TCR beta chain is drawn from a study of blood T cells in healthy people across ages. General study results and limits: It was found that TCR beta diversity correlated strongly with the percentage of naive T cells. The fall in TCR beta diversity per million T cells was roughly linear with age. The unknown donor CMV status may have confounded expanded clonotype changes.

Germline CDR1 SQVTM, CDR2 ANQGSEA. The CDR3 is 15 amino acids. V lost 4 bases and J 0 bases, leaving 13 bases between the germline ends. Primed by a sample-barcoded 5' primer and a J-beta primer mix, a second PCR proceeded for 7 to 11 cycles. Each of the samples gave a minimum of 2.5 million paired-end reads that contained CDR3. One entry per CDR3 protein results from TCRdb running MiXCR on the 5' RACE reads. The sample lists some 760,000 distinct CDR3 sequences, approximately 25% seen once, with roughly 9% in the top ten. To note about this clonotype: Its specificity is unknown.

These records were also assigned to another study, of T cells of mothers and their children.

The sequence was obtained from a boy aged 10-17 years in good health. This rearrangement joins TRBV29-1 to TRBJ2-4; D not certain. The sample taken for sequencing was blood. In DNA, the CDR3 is TGCAGCGTTGTTTTGAGGAGCCAAGCCAAAAACATTCAGTACTTC. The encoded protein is CSVVLRSQAKNIQYF.